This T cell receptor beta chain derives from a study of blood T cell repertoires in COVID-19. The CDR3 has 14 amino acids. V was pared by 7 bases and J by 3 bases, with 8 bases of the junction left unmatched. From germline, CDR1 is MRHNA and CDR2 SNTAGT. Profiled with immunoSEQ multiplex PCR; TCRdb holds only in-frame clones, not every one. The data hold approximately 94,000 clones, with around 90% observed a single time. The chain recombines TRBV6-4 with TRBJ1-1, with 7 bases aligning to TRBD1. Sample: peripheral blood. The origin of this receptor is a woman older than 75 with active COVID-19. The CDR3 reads CASKRQGLDTEAFF. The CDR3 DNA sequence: TGTGCCAGCAAACGACAGGGATTGGACACTGAAGCTTTCTTT.